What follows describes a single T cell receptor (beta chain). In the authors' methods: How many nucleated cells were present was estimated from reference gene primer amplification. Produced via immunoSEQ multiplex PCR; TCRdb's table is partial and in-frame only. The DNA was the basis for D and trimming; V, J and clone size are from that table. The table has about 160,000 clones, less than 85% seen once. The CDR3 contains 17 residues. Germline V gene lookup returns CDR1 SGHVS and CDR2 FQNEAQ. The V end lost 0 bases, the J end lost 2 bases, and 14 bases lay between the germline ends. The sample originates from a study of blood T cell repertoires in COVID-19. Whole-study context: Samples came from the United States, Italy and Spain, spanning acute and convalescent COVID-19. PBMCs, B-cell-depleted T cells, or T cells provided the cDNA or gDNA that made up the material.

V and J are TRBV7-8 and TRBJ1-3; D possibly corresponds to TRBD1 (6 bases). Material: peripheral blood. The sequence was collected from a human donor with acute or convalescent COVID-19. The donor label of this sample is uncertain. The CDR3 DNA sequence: TGTGCCAGCAGCTTAGCGGATACAGGGAGAGCTGGAAACACCATATATTTT. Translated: CASSLADTGRAGNTIYF.